Shown below are 8 T cell receptor beta chains from a single sample sequenced in a study of blood T cell repertoires in COVID-19. Here immunoSEQ multiplex PCR was the method, and the copy in TCRdb shows in-frame clones only, minus some. The table records 100,000 to 150,000 clones, around 81% of them present only once. The sequenced sample was peripheral blood. The receptors here all came from a woman in her forties or fifties with acute or convalescent COVID-19.

The J gene is TRBJ1-4, the V gene TRBV4-1, with D possibly matching TRBD1 (6 bases). Per germline, CDR1 MGHRA and CDR2 YSYEKL. This CDR3 has 15 amino acids. Trimming pared 4 bases from V and 13 bases from J, leaving 22 bases between. DNA of the CDR3: TGCGCCAGCAGCCCGATGGACGGGGGGGGCTGGATACTGTTTTTT. This gives the protein CASSPMDGGGWILFF.

This clone was observed a handful of times. The V call is TRBV19, the J call TRBJ2-5; tentatively, D is TRBD1 (5 bases). Germline V gene data show CDR1 as LNHDA and CDR2 as SQIVND (reference sequence). V lost 3 bases to trimming and J lost 5 bases, with 19 bases between them. The CDR3 length is 16 residues. This chain's CDR3 is CASSIGRLTVGETQYF. CDR3 sequence (DNA): TGTGCCAGTAGTATTGGACGTTTGACAGTTGGGGAGACCCAGTACTTC.

The chain employs TRBV28 and TRBJ1-4; 8 nucleotides agree with TRBD1. Germline lookup yields CDR1 MDHEN and CDR2 SYDVKM. CDR3 length: 15 residues. V trimming: 7 bases; J trimming: 7 bases; junction bases outside the gene matches: 11. The CDR3 sequence: CASTLQGARSEKLFF. CDR3 coding DNA: TGTGCCAGCACTCTTCAGGGGGCGCGGAGTGAAAAACTGTTTTTT.

The chain links TRBV5-1 to TRBJ1-4; D remains unclear. The CDR3 is made up of 14 amino acids. The germline CDR1 and CDR2 sequences are SGHRS and YFSETQ. V was trimmed by 2 bases and J by 8 bases, leaving 13 bases between them. Here the CDR3 reads CASSLLDPGEKLFF. CDR3 nucleotides: TGCGCCAGCAGCTTACTGGATCCGGGGGAAAAACTGTTTTTT.

The chain couples TRBV7-2 to TRBJ2-1, with 11 bases matching TRBD2. The V segment lost 6 bases and the J segment 7 bases; nucleotides outside the gene matches: 8. Germline V gene lookup returns CDR1 SGHTA and CDR2 FQGNSA. The length of the CDR3 is 15 residues. As DNA, the CDR3 is TGTGCCAGCAGGTTTAGCGGGGGGGCCGGAAATGAGCAGTTCTTC. It is translated as CASRFSGGAGNEQFF.

This rearrangement joins TRBV27 to TRBJ2-1; 9 nucleotides line up with TRBD1. J gave up 6 bases and V 5 bases, and 2 bases lay outside the gene matches. The CDR3 is 13 amino acids. Germline V CDR1 and CDR2: MNHEY, SMNVEV (reference sequence). DNA for the CDR3: TGTGCCAGCAGTAGACAGGGGGGCAATGAGCAGTTCTTC. Translation gives CASSRQGGNEQFF.

This clone was recorded only once. This chain links TRBV5-1 with TRBJ2-5; 12 nucleotides align to TRBD2. Germline V gene data show CDR1 as SGHRS and CDR2 as YFSETQ. This CDR3 spans 15 amino acids. V dropped 0 bases and J dropped 5; count of bases not matched to a gene: 2. CDR3 coding DNA: TGCGCCAGCAGCTTGGGACTAGCGGGAGTGGAGACCCAGTACTTC. Residues: CASSLGLAGVETQYF.

The DNA of the CDR3 is TGTGCCAGCAGCGGAGACACTAGTCTAGGTACGCAGTATTTT. Residues: CASSGDTSLGTQYF. The chain recombines TRBV9 with TRBJ2-3; perhaps TRBD2 as D (5 bases). V lost 3 bases to trimming and J lost 8 bases, with 16 bases between them. The CDR3 covers 14 residues. The germline gives CDR1 SGDLS, CDR2 YYNGEE.